The 32 T cell receptor beta chains listed next were all sequenced from one sample in a study of cytomegalovirus exposure and HLA in healthy donors. 13 Jbeta primers and 60 Vbeta primers were used for the PCR. The assay was immunoSEQ multiplex PCR, and TCRdb's table has in-frame clones only and misses some. The repertoire holds some 120,000 clones, with around 74% as singletons. Input material: PBMCs. All receptors derive from a man aged 30 to 39 in good health and CMV-seropositive.

The chain has TRBV5-5 and TRBJ1-1; D unresolved. Germline V CDR1 and CDR2: SGHKS, YYEKEE (reference sequence). The V gene lost 0 bases and the J gene lost 3 bases, with 12 bases spanning the gap. This CDR3 has 15 residues. The CDR3 loop is CASSLGSRSDTEAFF. CDR3 bases: TGTGCCAGCAGCTTGGGATCCAGGTCCGACACTGAAGCTTTCTTT.

This clone occurred a few times. The chain has TRBV2 and TRBJ2-5, with D unclear. The germline CDR1 and CDR2 sequences are SNHLY and FYNNEI. Trimming stripped 3 bases from V and 5 bases from J, with 13 bases between. This CDR3 contains 14 residues. CDR3 protein: CASSDGAGMETQYF. As DNA, the CDR3 is TGTGCCAGCAGTGATGGTGCAGGTATGGAGACCCAGTACTTC.

CDR3 region: CASSLGLAGPANTGELFF. CDR3 in DNA: TGTGCCAGCAGCTTGGGACTAGCGGGGCCCGCGAACACCGGGGAGCTGTTTTTT. The chain carries TRBV5-6 and TRBJ2-2; TRBD2 matches 11 bases. Germline loops: CDR1 SGHDT, CDR2 YYEEEE. CDR3 length: 18 amino acids. V shed 0 bases and J 0 bases; nucleotides not matched to a gene: 4.

This chain joins TRBV4-3 and TRBJ1-2, with D maybe TRBD1 (6 bases). Deletions cut 1 base from V and 4 bases from J, with 16 bases between. Germline loops: CDR1 LGHNA, CDR2 YSLEER. The CDR3 loop spans 16 amino acids. The CDR3 spells CASSQGGQAPAYGYTF. CDR3 sequence (DNA): TGCGCCAGCAGCCAAGGGGGGCAGGCCCCCGCCTATGGCTACACCTTC.

The chain joins TRBV7-2 to TRBJ2-1; unclear D gene. Germline V gene lookup returns CDR1 SGHTA and CDR2 FQGNSA. The CDR3 runs 14 residues. With 5 bases removed from V and 2 bases from J, the gap between germline ends came to 10 bases. CDR3: CASSLLGPYNEQFF. CDR3 in DNA: TGTGCCAGCAGCCTTCTAGGTCCCTACAATGAGCAGTTCTTC.

The rearrangement links TRBV19 to TRBJ2-5; 9 bases are shared with TRBD1. The germline V gene has CDR1 LNHDA and CDR2 SQIVND (reference sequence). There are 13 residues in the CDR3. Trimming cost V 4 bases and J 7 bases; bases outside gene matches: 4. The CDR3 region has the DNA TGTGCCAGTAGTAGACAGGGGGAAGGGACCCAGTACTTC. Translated, it gives CASSRQGEGTQYF.

CDR3: CASSSPRTSDVGFF. The CDR3 DNA sequence: TGTGCCAGCAGCTCCCCCCGGACTAGCGACGTAGGGTTCTTC. The chain carries TRBV13 and TRBJ2-1; 9 bases agree with TRBD2. Germline-derived CDR1 and CDR2 are PRHDT and FYEKMQ (reference sequence). V was pared by 4 bases and J by 15 bases, with 13 bases of the junction left unmatched. The CDR3 contains 14 residues.

In this sample, this clone turned up a few times. The chain is built from TRBV7-9 and TRBJ1-4; D possibly corresponds to TRBD1 (5 bases). V was cut by 6 bases and J by 7 bases, with 15 bases left in between. The germline V gene encodes CDR1 SEHNR and CDR2 FQNEAQ (reference sequence). This CDR3 is built from 14 residues. CDR3 in amino acids: CASSYLGTLEKLFF. The CDR3 coding sequence is TGTGCCAGCAGTTACCTCGGGACTCTTGAAAAACTGTTTTTT.

This clone was recorded a few times. Other nucleotide sequences in the sample specify the same CDR3. The CDR3 nucleotides are TGCGCCAGCAGCGATGGACAGCCCTACGAGCAGTACTTC. Residues: CASSDGQPYEQYF. This chain connects TRBV10-2 to TRBJ2-7; D possibly corresponds to TRBD1 (6 bases). Trimming cost V 6 bases and J 2 bases, with 11 bases left between them. CDR3 length: 13 amino acids. CDR1 and CDR2 from the germline V gene are WSHSY and SAAADI.

As DNA, the CDR3 is TGCGCCAGCAGCCGATGGGCCCCGGACAGGGGAACGACGAACACCGGGGAGCTGTTTTTT. Protein sequence: CASSRWAPDRGTTNTGELFF. This chain joins TRBV4-1 and TRBJ2-2, with 9 nucleotides matching TRBD1. J gave up 0 bases and V 4 bases, and 15 bases lay outside the gene matches. Germline CDR1 reads MGHRA; CDR2 reads YSYEKL. This CDR3 comprises 20 residues.

The chain recombines TRBV11-2 with TRBJ1-4, with D unclear. Trimming removed 2 bases at V and 5 bases at J, with 15 bases between. CDR3 length: 16 amino acids. The germline gives CDR1 SGHAT, CDR2 FQNNGV. The CDR3 region has the DNA TGTGCCAGCAGCTTATTCCTAACAGAGACGAATGAAAAACTGTTTTTT. Its translation: CASSLFLTETNEKLFF.

This clone was counted between two and nine times. The chain uses TRBV5-4 and TRBJ2-3; 15 nucleotides match TRBD2. V was clipped by 5 bases and J by 7 bases; unmatched bases: 5. The CDR3 length is 15 residues. Germline CDR1 is SGHNT and CDR2 is YYREEE (reference sequence). The CDR3 DNA sequence: TGTGCCAGCAGGATGGGGACTAGCGGGGGGTATACGCAGTATTTT. It translates to CASRMGTSGGYTQYF.

Worth noting for this clone: The sample carries other DNA sequences with the same CDR3. CDR3 protein: CASSLAEDEQYF. Written as DNA, the CDR3 is TGTGCCAGCAGCTTAGCAGAGGACGAGCAGTACTTC. The chain joins TRBV7-9 to TRBJ2-7; no clear D. V was cut by 0 bases and J by 5 bases, with 5 bases left in between. The CDR3 spans 12 residues. Germline V gene lookup returns CDR1 SEHNR and CDR2 FQNEAQ (reference sequence).

The chain couples TRBV7-2 to TRBJ2-5; possible D gene TRBD2, 5 bases. This CDR3 has 13 amino acids. Germline V lookup: CDR1 SGHTA, CDR2 FQGNSA. With 3 bases removed from V and 5 bases from J, the gap between germline ends came to 10 bases. CDR3 sequence: CASSFSRGETQYF. In nucleotides, the CDR3 is TGTGCCAGCAGCTTTTCTCGCGGGGAGACCCAGTACTTC.

V gene TRBV13 combines with J gene TRBJ2-7, with D possibly being TRBD2 (7 bases). The CDR3 loop spans 15 amino acids. V was clipped by 5 bases and J by 6 bases, with 20 bases between them. The germline V gene has CDR1 PRHDT and CDR2 FYEKMQ (reference sequence). As DNA, the CDR3 is TGTGCCAGCAGCCCGGGTAGGGGGGGCTTAGGCGAGCAGTACTTC. Translation: CASSPGRGGLGEQYF. The full variable domain, completed using reference TRBV13 and TRBJ2-7, is AAGVIQSPRHLIKEKRETATLKCYPIPRHDTVYWYQQGPGQDPQFLISFYEKMQSDKGSIPDRFSAQQFSDYHSELNMSSLELGDSALYFCASSPGRGGLGEQYFGPGTRLTVT.

This clone occurred once. The rearrangement links TRBV5-4 to TRBJ1-2; D may be TRBD1 (5 bases). Trimming took 0 bases from V and 2 from J, leaving 11 bases between them. CDR3 length: 15 amino acids. The germline V gene encodes CDR1 SGHNT and CDR2 YYREEE (reference sequence). The CDR3 region has the DNA TGTGCCAGCAGCTTGGGGGGCAGGGCCAACTATGGCTACACCTTC. This sequence encodes CASSLGGRANYGYTF.

This clone was detected a few times. The chain carries TRBV4-3 and TRBJ1-5; D is unresolved. Deletions cut 0 bases from V and 10 bases from J, with 13 bases between. This CDR3 comprises 14 residues. From germline, CDR1 is LGHNA and CDR2 YSLEER. CDR3 region: CASSQDTVWKPQHF. Written as DNA, the CDR3 is TGCGCCAGCAGCCAAGATACAGTGTGGAAACCCCAGCATTTT.

The J gene is TRBJ1-6, the V gene TRBV28, with D uncertain. The V gene's germline CDR1 is MDHEN and CDR2 SYDVKM. V lost 6 bases to trimming and J lost 3 bases, with 6 bases between them. The length of the CDR3 is 13 residues. CDR3 loop: CASRYNYNSPLHF. Here the CDR3 DNA reads TGTGCCAGCAGATATAACTATAATTCACCCCTCCACTTT.

The chain links TRBV6-1 to TRBJ1-1; unclear D gene. Trimming shortened V by 8 bases and J by 1 base, and 11 bases separated the two germline ends. The germline V gene encodes CDR1 MNHNS and CDR2 SASEGT. The CDR3 length is 13 residues. The chain's CDR3 is CASVKAGNTEAFF. The CDR3 DNA reads TGTGCCAGCGTCAAGGCAGGGAACACTGAAGCTTTCTTT.

The rearrangement links TRBV2 to TRBJ2-2; 13 nucleotides match TRBD2. J gave up 5 bases and V 6 bases, and 3 bases lay outside the gene matches. The CDR3 is made up of 15 amino acids. Per germline, CDR1 SNHLY and CDR2 FYNNEI. The CDR3 nucleotides are TGTGCCAGCAGCGGACTAGCGGGGGAAACCGGGGAGCTGTTTTTT. Amino acid sequence: CASSGLAGETGELFF. Full variable domain (missing parts from reference TRBV2 and TRBJ2-2): EPEVTQTPSHQVTQMGQEVILRCVPISNHLYFYWYRQILGQKVEFLVSFYNNEISEKSEIFDDQFSVERPDGSNFTLKIRSTKLEDSAMYFCASSGLAGETGELFFGEGSRLTVL.

V and J are TRBV7-2 and TRBJ2-2; no definite D call. With 8 bases removed from V and 1 base from J, the gap between germline ends came to 8 bases. The germline CDR1 and CDR2 sequences are SGHTA and FQGNSA. This CDR3 region has 13 residues. The CDR3 bases are TGTGCCAGCTCCCGGGTGAACACCGGGGAGCTGTTTTTT. Protein product: CASSRVNTGELFF.

The chain carries TRBV6-5 and TRBJ2-5; no firm D call. The V gene lost 6 bases and the J gene lost 10 bases, with 21 bases spanning the gap. This CDR3 is built from 14 residues. CDR1 MNHEY and CDR2 SVGAGI come from the germline V gene. This CDR3 reads CASRSRSGEDSQYF. The CDR3 DNA reads TGTGCCAGCAGATCACGGAGTGGAGAGGATAGCCAGTACTTC.

This clone is a singleton in its sample. The rearrangement links TRBV2 to TRBJ2-3; D remains ambiguous. CDR3 length equals 13 residues. Germline assignment: CDR1 SNHLY and CDR2 FYNNEI. V dropped 1 base and J dropped 3 bases, with 5 bases sitting between them. The CDR3 DNA sequence: TGTGCCAGCAGTGAAGGGCCGACAGATACGCAGTATTTT. It is translated as CASSEGPTDTQYF.

The gene calls are TRBV5-5 and TRBJ2-7; maybe TRBD2 (6 bases). CDR1 is SGHKS, CDR2 YYEKEE, per germline (reference sequence). This CDR3 contains 15 residues. With 4 bases removed from V and 0 bases from J, the gap between germline ends came to 14 bases. The DNA for the CDR3 is TGTGCCAGCAGCGCCGCCGGGGGAGTCTCCTACGAGCAGTACTTC. This translates into CASSAAGGVSYEQYF.

The rearrangement joins TRBV6-5 to TRBJ2-2, with TRBD2 as a possible D gene (5 bases). Trimming cost V 0 bases and J 1 base, with 6 bases left between them. Germline CDR1 and CDR2: MNHEY and SVGAGI. There are 15 residues in the CDR3. In DNA form, the CDR3 reads TGTGCCAGCAGTTACTCCGGGGAGAACACCGGGGAGCTGTTTTTT. This encodes CASSYSGENTGELFF.

V usage is TRBV7-2 and J usage is TRBJ1-2, with D perhaps TRBD1 (5 bases). CDR3 size: 18 residues. CDR1 is SGHTA, CDR2 FQGNSA, per germline. V was trimmed by 2 bases and J by 3 bases, leaving 22 bases between them. The CDR3 spells CASSLSSIHGQGDYGYTF. The CDR3 DNA reads TGTGCCAGCAGCTTATCCTCAATTCATGGACAAGGCGACTATGGCTACACCTTC.

The rearrangement joins TRBV7-3 to TRBJ2-7; D perhaps matches TRBD1 (6 bases). Trimming removed 2 bases from V and 6 bases from J, with 11 bases in between. Germline V gene data show CDR1 as SGHTA and CDR2 as FQGTGA. The CDR3 is made up of 13 amino acids. CDR3 in DNA: TGTGCCAGCAGCTTAGTTGGGGGCGGCGAGCAGTACTTC. Translating it yields CASSLVGGGEQYF.

This clone was found a few times. The rearrangement joins TRBV5-6 to TRBJ1-1; no definite D call. Trimming pared 1 base from V and 3 bases from J, leaving 10 bases between. CDR1 is SGHDT, CDR2 YYEEEE, per germline. There are 14 residues in the CDR3. CDR3 protein: CASSLRRRDTEAFF. Here the CDR3 DNA reads TGTGCCAGCAGCTTGCGAAGGCGGGACACTGAAGCTTTCTTT.

The rearrangement uses TRBV29-1 and TRBJ2-3; 16 nucleotides align to TRBD2. This CDR3 has 19 amino acids. Germline trimming cut 6 bases from V and 1 base from J; bases unmatched to any gene: 13. CDR1 is SQVTM, CDR2 ANQGSEA, per germline. The CDR3 nucleotides read TGCAGCGTCCCACCCCCGGGACTAGCGGGGGGGCCTGGCACAGATACGCAGTATTTT. The encoded protein is CSVPPPGLAGGPGTDTQYF.

DNA of the CDR3: TGCAGCGTTACGGGACAGGACACCGGGGAGCTGTTTTTT. As protein: CSVTGQDTGELFF. The chain joins TRBV29-1 to TRBJ2-2, with 8 positions matching TRBD1. The CDR3 is 13 amino acids. V trimming: 5 bases; J trimming: 3 bases; junction bases outside the gene matches: 2. CDR1 SQVTM and CDR2 ANQGSEA come from the germline V gene.

The chain couples TRBV19 to TRBJ1-5, with D possibly matching TRBD1 (5 bases). The length of the CDR3 is 15 residues. V lost 8 bases and J lost 0, with 14 bases in between. CDR1 and CDR2 (germline): LNHDA, SQIVND (reference sequence). DNA for the CDR3: TGTGCCAGTTCGGACCAGGGTGATAGCAATCAGCCCCAGCATTTT. Its protein product is CASSDQGDSNQPQHF.

This chain links TRBV11-3 with TRBJ1-1, with 7 bases identical to TRBD1. This CDR3 region has 14 residues. Trimming removed 4 bases from V and 8 bases from J; junction bases left unmatched: 10. Germline CDR1 is SGHNT and CDR2 is YENEEA. The CDR3 reads CASSSGRQGVEAFF. The CDR3 nucleotides are TGTGCCAGCAGCTCCGGGCGACAGGGAGTCGAAGCTTTCTTT.